Described below is a single T cell receptor beta chain sequence and its context. Its antigen remains unidentified. Qualities for individual bases were not recorded, and no much larger clone is one base off. Every bulk PBMC sample was loaded with the same fixed amount of around 400 ng of DNA. TCR beta CDR3 sequences were amplified from genomic DNA using the immunoSEQ TCRb Assay kit according to manufacturer instructions. The KAPA Library Quantification Kit for Illumina platforms was used to quantify the pooled libraries by qPCR. Pooled libraries were sequenced on an Illumina NextSeq 500, clustered at roughly 0.6-1.1 pM. On the study's bioinformatics: TCR data were analyzed using immunoSEQ ANALYZER and the R LymphoSeq package. A rearrangement efficiency score was calculated as productive divided by the sum of productive and non-productive CDR3 sequences. Clonality was assessed using the Gini coefficient and diversity using the Renyi index at alpha=1, with pairwise comparisons between timepoints within each patient. Clonal relatedness, based on an edit distance of 3, and repertoire similarity, based on the Bhattacharyya coefficient, were both computed in LymphoSeq. To classify response, a linear discriminant analysis based on week-3 changes in clonality and diversity was built with the R MASS and caret packages. The source is immuneACCESS, and TCRdb retained only in-frame sequences with V and J called. Part of the clones is not carried over; for the studies checked, unresolved V genes explain less than half of this, and the remainder is unexplained. V and J calls and clone size come straight from that table; D and trimming were deduced from the DNA. For this sample the table gives approximately 14,000 clones, of which 86% were detected only once. 5% to 5.5% of the sample is in the top ten clones.

According to the study, the label for this sample's time point signals: week 3, after first cycle of checkpoint inhibitor. Blood samples were taken before treatment (T0) and at week 3 (W3), following the first cycle of checkpoint blockade. Except for a couple of patients with rapid clinical progression, response was assessed 12 weeks after the first infusion by RECIST 1.1; disease control meant complete response, partial response or stable disease. Patients were excluded for prior systemic cancer treatment, concomitant immunosuppressant therapy or synchronous other active malignancies. TCR beta was sequenced in both bulk PBMC and plasma cell-free DNA in order to track circulating cells as well as T cell turnover. PBMC were isolated from blood with Lymphoprep and SepMate tubes, followed by red cell lysis. QIAamp DNA Blood Mini kits were used to extract DNA from both PBMC and sorted T cell subsets.

The record originates from a study of blood T cell dynamics during melanoma immunotherapy (dated by TCRdb to between 2020 and 2021). Turning to the overall study: All patients had metastatic melanoma and were given first-line pembrolizumab or nivolumab plus ipilimumab as standard of care in the United Kingdom. The training cohort was made up of consecutive patients, while a further independent group of patients from the same centre was pooled to form an external validation set. Peripheral T cell receptor repertoires of metastatic melanoma patients were profiled before and after one cycle of checkpoint inhibitor therapy to find early correlates of response.

From a lookup of the germline V gene, CDR1 and CDR2 are MGHDK and SYGVNS. CDR3 length: 16 amino acids, cysteine to phenylalanine. The CDR3 DNA has 48 bases and is translated from base 1. V drops 3 bases and J drops 7 bases, leaving 19 bases in between. Study-level results and caveats: A bifurcated reorganization of the PBMC repertoire at W3, with increased clonality or increased diversity, was observed in patients who later achieved disease control, unlike in progressors. Whether the T cell clones behind the repertoire changes were melanoma-specific or instead reflected general immune activation was something the study could not determine. The relatively small sample size was recognized as a factor that could limit how well the results generalize.

The receptor was isolated from a human donor with melanoma. The starting material was blood, obtained from a patient treated with checkpoint blockade. The chain is made from TRBV25-1 and TRBJ2-1, with the D gene uncertain. The nucleotide sequence is given as TGTGCCAGCAGTGACTACGGCCGACGCTTTTGGAATGAGCAGTTCTTC. It codes for CASSDYGRRFWNEQFF.